This T cell receptor (beta chain) was identified in a study of beta chain features in type 1 diabetes. Overall study: Patients looked much like healthy donors when it came to age, gender and cell yields. The study examined 107,917,701 sorted cells across all samples.

All sorted populations exceeded 95% purity. Germline CDR1 and CDR2: SGHRS and YFSETQ. The length of the CDR3 is 14 residues. Trimming stripped 0 bases from V and 1 base from J, with 6 bases between. cDNA synthesis used the whole RNA isolate, giving expressed TCRB sequences. The average read count of naive, central memory and regulatory T cell samples was some 3.9 million. Only in-frame clones appear in the TCRdb table, and some are missing; sequencing was by immunoSEQ multiplex PCR. The repertoire holds 450,000 to 600,000 clones, with roughly 31% as singletons. This sequence joins TRBV5-1 and TRBJ2-3; no clear D. Source material: naive CD4+ T cells from blood. The origin of this receptor is a man younger than 35 in good health. The CDR3 DNA sequence: TGCGCCAGCAGCTTGGAACAGCGCACAGATACGCAGTATTTT. Its protein is CASSLEQRTDTQYF. The variable domain in full, with the rest retrieved from reference TRBV5-1 and TRBJ2-3, is KAGVTQTPRYLIKTRGQQVTLSCSPISGHRSVSWYQQTPGQGLQFLFEYFSETQRNKGNFPGRFSGRQFSNSRSEMNVSTLELGDSALYLCASSLEQRTDTQYFGPGTRLTVL.